The text below deals with one T cell receptor beta chain. Antigen: not known. This record comes from a study of persistence of HIV-infected CD4 T cells. Whole-study results and caveats: TCR analyses could not target the rare provirus-carrying CMV-responding cells.

The stimulus was lysate of CMV-infected fibroblasts, 8.5 to 10 ug/mL. Memory cells lacking CD40L and CD69 with high CD45RO were sorted. This was the immunoSEQ version 4 assay in survey mode. The table came from immunoSEQ multiplex PCR; TCRdb's copy has only in-frame clones and leaves some out. The table includes 25,000 to 30,000 clones, around 82% detected once. This receptor was obtained from an adult woman with HIV who was CMV-seropositive. The sequenced sample was CD4+ T cells sorted from PBMCs after 18-hour stimulation, obtained from a patient who received antiretroviral therapy.

The CDR3 sequence: CAWSAGWGEAFF. CDR3 DNA sequence: TGTGCCTGGAGCGCTGGATGGGGTGAAGCTTTCTTT. The chain uses TRBV30 and TRBJ1-1; D uncertain. Germline V gene lookup returns CDR1 GTSNPN and CDR2 SVGIG (reference sequence). This CDR3 region has 12 residues. The V end lost 3 bases, the J end lost 7 bases, and 12 bases lay between the germline ends.